This TCR beta chain was observed in a study of T cells in Graves' hyperthyroidism and ophthalmopathy. There were TCR beta CDR3 regions amplified from RNA transcripts. An initial round of RT-PCR targeting the TCR CDR3 relied on the HTBI primer set. TCRdb processed the multiplex PCR reads anew with MiXCR; each CDR3 protein has one entry. The data show 550,000 to 600,000 distinct CDR3 sequences, roughly 17% seen once. Germline CDR1 SGHDT, CDR2 YYEEEE. This CDR3 region has 13 residues. V was pared by 1 base and J by 6 bases, with 10 bases between. At least ten counts were recorded for this clonotype. The source of this sequence is a woman under 30 with Graves' hyperthyroidism. Sequenced input: blood. The chain links TRBV5-6 to TRBJ1-2; a possible D gene is TRBD1 (5 bases). The CDR3 sequence: CASSLPGANGYTF. CDR3 nucleotide sequence: TGTGCCAGCAGCTTGCCCGGGGCTAATGGCTACACCTTC.